The clone carrying this TCR beta chain was observed a handful of times. Its antigen is undetermined. Amplification of TCR beta CDR3 regions used RNA transcripts. An opening RT-PCR round employed HTBI primers and preceded a second-round multiplex PCR. Using its own MiXCR run on the multiplex PCR reads, TCRdb lists one record per CDR3 protein. The sample shows hundreds of thousands of distinct CDR3 sequences, over 13% of them seen only once. Exclusion applied to patients with other autoimmune diseases, uncontrolled infections, pregnancy or lactation. Reliance was placed on clinical symptoms, serum thyroxine, TRAb, thyroid ultrasound and orbital computed tomography for diagnosis. The data are from a study of Graves' ophthalmopathy and Graves' hyperthyroidism. Study-wide findings and caveats: Blood shared most expanded thyroid clonotypes above 0.001 frequency. Distinction of ophthalmopathy from stable hyperthyroidism by a 13-signature model reached 85% to 90% sensitivity and just under 84% specificity.

Trimming stripped 3 bases from V and 4 bases from J, with 12 bases between. This CDR3 comprises 15 residues. Germline CDR1 and CDR2: SGHTA and FQGTGA. Source material: blood. V is TRBV7-3 and J is TRBJ2-2; perhaps TRBD2 as D (6 bases). This TCR was sampled from a woman aged 30 to 39 with Graves' ophthalmopathy. CDR3 amino acids: CASSLTGVITGELFF. CDR3 in DNA: TGTGCCAGCAGCTTGACGGGAGTGATCACCGGGGAGCTGTTTTTT.